One and the same sample provided the 14 T cell receptor beta chains below, sequenced in a study of cytomegalovirus exposure and HLA in healthy donors. 13 Jbeta primers and 60 Vbeta primers were used for the PCR. Only in-frame clones appear in the TCRdb table, and some are missing; sequencing was by immunoSEQ multiplex PCR. The sample consists of 100,000 to 150,000 clones, approximately 64% of them appearing once. Material: PBMCs. The source is a woman between 40 and 55 years old in good health and CMV-seronegative.

The chain employs TRBV9 and TRBJ2-3; 12 bases map to TRBD2. CDR1 and CDR2 from the germline V gene are SGDLS and YYNGEE. The trim removed 0 bases at V and 0 bases at J, leaving 14 bases unmatched. CDR3 length: 21 residues. The CDR3: CASSVEAPTSGGHFSTDTQYF. In nucleotides, the CDR3 is TGTGCCAGCAGCGTAGAGGCTCCGACTAGCGGGGGCCATTTTAGCACAGATACGCAGTATTTT.

The V call is TRBV5-5, the J call TRBJ1-6; perhaps TRBD1 as D (5 bases). The CDR3 runs 14 residues. The germline gives CDR1 SGHKS, CDR2 YYEKEE (reference sequence). The V end lost 4 bases, the J end lost 8 bases, and 13 bases lay between the germline ends. The CDR3 protein is CASSPDRSYSPLHF. The CDR3 DNA sequence: TGTGCCAGCAGCCCAGACAGAAGTTATTCACCCCTCCACTTT.

This clone was counted a few times. This same CDR3 is encoded by further DNA sequences in the sample. The chain uses TRBV19 and TRBJ1-6, with no clear D. Germline CDR1 and CDR2: LNHDA and SQIVND (reference sequence). CDR3 size: 16 residues. Trimming took 3 bases from V and 0 from J, leaving 9 bases between them. This chain's CDR3 is CASSIGGSSYNSPLHF. For the CDR3, the DNA is TGTGCCAGTAGTATCGGAGGTAGCTCCTATAATTCACCCCTCCACTTT.

This chain uses TRBV5-6 with TRBJ2-1, with 8 bases that match TRBD1. There are 14 residues in the CDR3. CDR1 and CDR2 (germline): SGHDT, YYEEEE. Trimming at V came to 2 bases and at J to 8 bases, leaving 6 bases not matched to a gene. This chain's CDR3 is CASSFPTGADEQFF. In DNA form, the CDR3 reads TGTGCCAGCAGCTTTCCGACAGGGGCGGATGAGCAGTTCTTC.

This chain uses TRBV7-9 with TRBJ1-1, with D perhaps TRBD1 (6 bases). The V gene's germline CDR1 is SEHNR and CDR2 FQNEAQ (reference sequence). The CDR3 runs to 14 residues. Deletions cut 7 bases from V and 0 bases from J, with 12 bases between. As DNA, the CDR3 is TGTGCCAGCACCCAGGGGCGGATGAACACTGAAGCTTTCTTT. Translation: CASTQGRMNTEAFF. The whole variable domain, filled in from reference TRBV7-9 and TRBJ1-1, reads DTGVSQNPRHKITKRGQNVTFRCDPISEHNRLYWYRQTLGQGPEFLTYFQNEAQLEKSRLLSDRFSAERPKGSFSTLEIQRTEQGDSAMYLCASTQGRMNTEAFFGQGTRLTVV.

The chain uses TRBV18 and TRBJ2-1, with D unclear. Between the trimmed V and J ends, which lost 2 bases and 7 bases, there was a span of 12 bases. The CDR3 runs 14 residues. Germline V lookup: CDR1 KGHSH, CDR2 LQKENI. The CDR3: CASSPGSEANEQFF. Here the CDR3 DNA reads TGTGCCAGCTCACCAGGAAGCGAAGCAAATGAGCAGTTCTTC. Filled out from reference TRBV18 and TRBJ2-1, the complete variable domain reads NAGVMQNPRHLVRRRGQEARLRCSPMKGHSHVYWYRQLPEEGLKFMVYLQKENIIDESGMPKERFSAEFPKEGPSILRIQQVVRGDSAAYFCASSPGSEANEQFFGPGTRLTVL.

The chain combines TRBV7-2 with TRBJ2-1; D perhaps matches TRBD1 (5 bases). Trimming removed 1 base from V and 0 bases from J, with 7 bases in between. The germline CDR1 and CDR2 sequences are SGHTA and FQGNSA. The CDR3 is 15 amino acids. The chain's CDR3 is CASSLDRNSYNEQFF. CDR3 sequence (DNA): TGTGCCAGCAGCTTAGACAGGAACTCCTACAATGAGCAGTTCTTC.

This chain links TRBV5-6 with TRBJ2-2; D unresolved. Trimming took off 1 base at V and 5 bases at J, with 9 bases between the two ends. The CDR3 has 14 amino acids. From germline, CDR1 is SGHDT and CDR2 YYEEEE. Here the CDR3 reads CASSLPFLTGELFF. The CDR3 nucleotides are TGTGCCAGCAGCTTGCCCTTTTTAACCGGGGAGCTGTTTTTT.

The rearrangement uses TRBV10-3 and TRBJ2-5; 9 bases agree with TRBD1. CDR1 ENHRY and CDR2 SYGVKD come from the germline V gene. The CDR3 sequence is 15 residues long. V shed 3 bases and J 4 bases; nucleotides not matched to a gene: 6. CDR3 residues: CAISEGTGGLETQYF. CDR3 nucleotide sequence: TGTGCCATCAGTGAAGGAACAGGGGGCTTAGAGACCCAGTACTTC.

The chain recombines TRBV5-1 with TRBJ2-7; D is possibly TRBD1 (6 bases). Trimming took 0 bases from V and 0 from J, leaving 16 bases between them. The germline V gene encodes CDR1 SGHRS and CDR2 YFSETQ. The CDR3 runs to 17 residues. The DNA for the CDR3 is TGCGCCAGCAGCTTGGGAGAGGGGACACCTACCTCCTACGAGCAGTACTTC. Its translation: CASSLGEGTPTSYEQYF.

The genes are TRBV9 and TRBJ1-2; 7 bases match TRBD1. The V segment lost 0 bases and the J segment 3 bases; nucleotides outside the gene matches: 8. Per the germline V gene, CDR1 is SGDLS and CDR2 is YYNGEE. The CDR3 totals 16 residues. The CDR3 protein is CASSVDATGRDYGYTF. CDR3 in DNA: TGTGCCAGCAGCGTAGATGCGACAGGGCGGGACTATGGCTACACCTTC.

The V call is TRBV6-1, the J call TRBJ2-3; TRBD2 matches at 10 bases. This CDR3 has 15 amino acids. Germline CDR1 is MNHNS and CDR2 is SASEGT. V gave up 7 bases and J gave up 2 bases; unmatched junction bases: 6. CDR3 bases: TGTGCCAGCAAAACGACTAGCGGGCACACAGATACGCAGTATTTT. Translated, it gives CASKTTSGHTDTQYF.

This chain uses TRBV10-3 with TRBJ2-7; TRBD1 agrees at 7 bases. Trimming took 10 bases from V and 7 from J; bases not matched to a gene: 10. The length of the CDR3 is 12 residues. Germline CDR1 is ENHRY and CDR2 is SYGVKD. CDR3 loop: CATRTGLGEQYF. Written as DNA, the CDR3 is TGTGCCACGCGGACAGGTCTAGGAGAGCAGTACTTC.

The rearrangement links TRBV5-7 to TRBJ2-5, with D possibly matching TRBD1 (5 bases). TRBV5-7 is an ORF for which the function is uncertain. The CDR3 length is 18 residues. The V and J ends lost 1 base and 4 bases respectively, with 23 bases between them. The CDR3 DNA reads TGTGCCAGCAGCTTGATGGTTGCGCTGGACACCCGGGCAGAGACCCAGTACTTC. Its translation is CASSLMVALDTRAETQYF.